The rows below give T cell receptor beta chains drawn from one sample of a study of OX40 agonist ivuxolimab in advanced cancers. Libraries were prepared by immunoSEQ multiplex PCR; TCRdb keeps only in-frame clonotypes and omits some of them. The sample records over 70,000 clones, 86% being singletons. The sequences come from CD4+ or CD8+ T cells sorted from blood, collected in a trial of the OX40 agonist ivuxolimab. These TCRs come from an adult with an advanced solid tumor such as melanoma, head and neck, liver or kidney cancer. CDR3s include the opening cysteine and the closing phenylalanine or tryptophan. D genes are given only for firm matches. Clone size, where shown, is once, few, many, or a class for clones that have expanded.

cdr3_nt cdr3_aa j_call d_call clone_size v_call
TGTGCCAGCAGGACTAGCGGCAATGAGCAGTTCTTC CASRTSGNEQFF TRBJ2-1 TRBD2 NA TRBV2
TGTGCCAGCAGCTTAACAGGACAGGACTATGGCTACACCTTC CASSLTGQDYGYTF TRBJ1-2 TRBD1 NA TRBV7-3
TGTGCCAGCAGGCCCCCGGGACAGGCCTATGGCTACACCTTC CASRPPGQAYGYTF TRBJ1-2 TRBD1 NA TRBV6-5
TGCGCCAGCAGCCAAGCGGGACGACCTGGGGATGAGCAGTTCTTC CASSQAGRPGDEQFF TRBJ2-1 NA NA TRBV4-1
TGTGCCAGTAGTCTTTACCACAGGGCCTCTAATGAAAAACTGTTTTTT CASSLYHRASNEKLFF TRBJ1-4 NA NA TRBV19
TGTGCCAGCAGTTCAAGGACAGGGGGGGACGAGCAGTACTTC CASSSRTGGDEQYF TRBJ2-7 TRBD1 NA TRBV6-5
TGTGCCAGCAGTTACGGGACTAGCGGGGACACAGATACGCAGTATTTT CASSYGTSGDTDTQYF TRBJ2-3 TRBD2 once TRBV6-5
TGTGCCAGCAGTTCGCTGTTCACTAGCGATGGAGATACGCAGTATTTT CASSSLFTSDGDTQYF TRBJ2-3 TRBD2 NA TRBV27
TGTGCCAGCTCACCAACTAGCGGGACCTCCACAGATACGCAGTATTTT CASSPTSGTSTDTQYF TRBJ2-3 TRBD2 NA TRBV18
TGTGCCAGCTCAGGTTCTAGCGGGTCCTCCTACAATGAGCAGTTCTTC CASSGSSGSSYNEQFF TRBJ2-1 TRBD2 NA TRBV18
TGTGCCAGCCTCTCGGTAGCGAACACTGAAGCTTTCTTT CASLSVANTEAFF TRBJ1-1 NA few TRBV7-9
TGTGCCAGCGTTCCGGGACTAGGCACTCAAGAGACCCAGTACTTC CASVPGLGTQETQYF TRBJ2-5 TRBD2 NA TRBV2
TGTGCCAGCAGCTTTGACGGGTACGGCTACACCTTC CASSFDGYGYTF TRBJ1-2 NA NA TRBV11-1
TGTGCCAGCAGCATCCGGACGGGGACGAGTGAAGCTTTCTTT CASSIRTGTSEAFF TRBJ1-1 NA NA TRBV9
TGTGCCAGCAGCCCATTCGGGACTAGCGGCACAGATACGCAGTATTTT CASSPFGTSGTDTQYF TRBJ2-3 TRBD2 NA TRBV7-8
TGTGCTAGTGGTTGGACAGGGGAATATGGCTACACCTTC CASGWTGEYGYTF TRBJ1-2 TRBD1 NA TRBV12-5
TGTGCCAGCAGCTTAAGGGCCCAGTACTTC CASSLRAQYF TRBJ2-5 NA NA TRBV7-3
TGTGCCAGCGGCACCGGGACTAGCGAGTTCTTC CASGTGTSEFF TRBJ2-1 TRBD2 once TRBV6-6
TGTGCCAGCAGCGTACGAGGGGGGGGTGCTGGGTCTGAAGCTTTCTTT CASSVRGGGAGSEAFF TRBJ1-1 NA NA TRBV6-6
TGTGCCAGCAGCGATGGGACAGGTCCTTATTCACCCCTCCACTTT CASSDGTGPYSPLHF TRBJ1-6 TRBD1 few TRBV7-9
TGCGCCAGCAGCCTGACGCCTGACCGGACTAGCGGGGCTTACGAGCAGTACTTC CASSLTPDRTSGAYEQYF TRBJ2-7 TRBD2 NA TRBV5-1
TGTGCCAGCACCCCGTGGGGGGGAGGGAATGGCTACACCTTC CASTPWGGGNGYTF TRBJ1-2 NA NA TRBV11-2
TGTGCCTGGAGTGTTCCGGGTTCCCCACCCCTCCACTTT CAWSVPGSPPLHF TRBJ1-6 NA few TRBV30
TGCGCCAGCAGCTCCGGGACAGGGCCCTACGAGCAGTACTTC CASSSGTGPYEQYF TRBJ2-7 TRBD1 once TRBV5-1
TGTGCCAGCAGTGCCAATCTCGGGACAGGTTCCTATGGCTACACCTTC CASSANLGTGSYGYTF TRBJ1-2 TRBD1 NA TRBV27
TGTGCCAGCAGCCTTACCTCCCTGACGGATGGCGAGCAGTACTTC CASSLTSLTDGEQYF TRBJ2-7 NA few TRBV13
TGTGCCAGCAGGGGCCAGTCCTACGAGCAGTACTTC CASRGQSYEQYF TRBJ2-7 NA NA TRBV14
TGTGCCAGCAGCTTCACAGACCAAGAGACCCAGTACTTC CASSFTDQETQYF TRBJ2-5 NA NA TRBV7-8
TGTGCCAGCAGCGTCGGGACTAGCGGGGGTCACGGCGGTCCAGATACGCAGTATTTT CASSVGTSGGHGGPDTQYF TRBJ2-3 TRBD2 once TRBV9
TGTGCCAGCAGTCTAGTTGGAGATTCACCCCTCCACTTT CASSLVGDSPLHF TRBJ1-6 NA NA TRBV6-4
TGTGCCAGGGGACAGCTCAGCTCCTACGAGCAGTACTTC CARGQLSSYEQYF TRBJ2-7 NA once TRBV21-1
TGCGCCAGCAGTTTTCCGGGACTAGCAGCCCAGTCGAACACCGGGGAGCTGTTTTTT CASSFPGLAAQSNTGELFF TRBJ2-2 TRBD2 NA TRBV5-1
TGTGCCAGCTCGGGACTAGCGGGGGTACTTGTAATTCATGAGCAGTTCTTC CASSGLAGVLVIHEQFF TRBJ2-1 TRBD2 NA TRBV9
TGTGCCAGCAGCTTACGGGCATCCACAGATACGCAGTATTTT CASSLRASTDTQYF TRBJ2-3 NA NA TRBV11-3
TGTGCCAGCTCACCGGGACTACCATCCACCGGGGAGCTGTTTTTT CASSPGLPSTGELFF TRBJ2-2 TRBD2 NA TRBV18
TGTGCCTGCGAAATCGGACAGGGAGGTTTGGCCCAGCATTTT CACEIGQGGLAQHF TRBJ1-5 TRBD1 NA TRBV30
TGTGCCAGCAGCTTTGCCGGACGGGCTTCCACAGATACGCAGTATTTT CASSFAGRASTDTQYF TRBJ2-3 NA NA TRBV11-2
TGTGCCAGCAGGATCCAGGGAACCGGGGAGCTGTTTTTT CASRIQGTGELFF TRBJ2-2 NA NA TRBV2
TGTGCCAGCAAGGGGGCTGGCGGTGAGCAGTTCTTC CASKGAGGEQFF TRBJ2-1 TRBD1 NA TRBV6-5
TGCGCCAGCAGTGGGTTACAGGGACCCTACGAGCAGTACTTC CASSGLQGPYEQYF TRBJ2-7 NA NA TRBV5-1
TGTGCCAGCAGGCTGACAGTCGGTGAGCAGTTCTTC CASRLTVGEQFF TRBJ2-1 NA NA TRBV2
TGTGCCAGCAGTCCGTTGGGACTAGCGAGAGATGAGCAGTTCTTC CASSPLGLARDEQFF TRBJ2-1 TRBD2 NA TRBV27
TGCAGTGCTGGTGATGGCTACACCTTC CSAGDGYTF TRBJ1-2 NA few TRBV20-1
TGTGCCAGCAACCAACCAGGGACAGGGAGGACCGGGGAGCTGTTTTTT CASNQPGTGRTGELFF TRBJ2-2 TRBD1 once TRBV7-9
TGTGCCAGCAGCTTACTACCGGGACACAACAATCAGCCCCAGCATTTT CASSLLPGHNNQPQHF TRBJ1-5 NA NA TRBV7-6
TGTGCCACCAGCCGTAAAGGTTTGGGGGGATCGAACACTGAAGCTTTCTTT CATSRKGLGGSNTEAFF TRBJ1-1 NA NA TRBV15
TGTGCCAGCAGCTACCGGGACAGGGGGCAGGTTGGAAACACCATATATTTT CASSYRDRGQVGNTIYF TRBJ1-3 TRBD1 NA TRBV11-3
TGTGCCAGAAGAACGCAGGGGCTTCGGTCCGGGGAGCTGTTTTTT CARRTQGLRSGELFF TRBJ2-2 NA NA TRBV7-6
TGTGCCAGTAGTGTTGGGACACCTGTGGGGAACGAGCAGTACTTC CASSVGTPVGNEQYF TRBJ2-7 NA NA TRBV19
TGTGCCAGCAGCGTAGCCGGACAAGCGAGATTACATTTT CASSVAGQARLHF TRBJ1-3 NA NA TRBV9
TGTGCCAGCAGCTTAACCGACAGGGCGTCTGAAGCTTTCTTT CASSLTDRASEAFF TRBJ1-1 TRBD1 NA TRBV7-2
TGTGCCAGCAGCTTGGGCTACCAGGGGGCGGGCACTGAAGCTTTCTTT CASSLGYQGAGTEAFF TRBJ1-1 TRBD1 NA TRBV7-2